A selection of T cell receptor beta chains follows, all from one sample in a study of T cell responses to AZD1222 COVID-19 vaccine. The assay was immunoSEQ multiplex PCR, and TCRdb's table has in-frame clones only and misses some. The top ten clones hold about 2% of a sample with 150,000 to 160,000 clones, about nine tenths of them seen once. This sample comprised peripheral blood, obtained on day 0 of AZD1222 vaccination. These receptors all come from an adult in good health. The CDR3 runs from the conserved cysteine through the conserved F or W.

cdr3_aa,j_call,v_call
CASSLVGIGDEKLFF,TRBJ1-4,TRBV5-6
CASSLGTVNTEAFF,TRBJ1-1,TRBV5-4
CAISDPGRGDEQYF,TRBJ2-7,TRBV10-3
CASSPRTSGSETQYF,TRBJ2-5,TRBV18
CASSPSGAGNQPQHF,TRBJ1-5,TRBV2
CASSESEERTEAFF,TRBJ1-1,TRBV6-4
CASSQDPGALVEGYTF,TRBJ1-2,TRBV4-1
CASSRGISYGYTF,TRBJ1-2,TRBV27
CASSLVPRTDDGYTF,TRBJ1-2,TRBV7-8
CASSQDRNTEAFF,TRBJ1-1,TRBV14
CASSLTGIAEAFF,TRBJ1-1,TRBV12-3/TRBV12-4
CASSEGREPYYEQYF,TRBJ2-7,TRBV6-1
CATSRDLQSSYNEQFF,TRBJ2-1,TRBV15
CASSDSSADTQYF,TRBJ2-3,TRBV6-4
CASSFENYGYTF,TRBJ1-2,TRBV5-4
CASSLLGLAGAYNEQFF,TRBJ2-1,TRBV28
CASSQVQGPNQPQHF,TRBJ1-5,TRBV4-3
CATSDPTPLGSNEQFF,TRBJ2-1,TRBV24-1
CASSLLGGDYYTGELFF,TRBJ2-2,TRBV27
CASSTRTGRNEKLFF,TRBJ1-4,TRBV6-5
CASSAQRDQPQHF,TRBJ1-5,TRBV6-4
CASSPEEGGRAPYEQYF,TRBJ2-7,TRBV7-9
CASSRGGPTDTQYF,TRBJ2-3,TRBV7-2